This TCR beta chain came from a study of CD8+ T cells in alopecia areata. Study-level findings and limits: It was lesional scalp, especially alopecia totalis/universalis, that showed higher clonality than normal scalp.

Details on this clone: Its antigen is as yet unknown.

cDNA serving as the sequencing template came from extracted, reverse transcribed RNA. Clones were read by immunoSEQ multiplex PCR, and TCRdb kept only the in-frame ones, dropping some. The sample has 100,000 to 120,000 clones, roughly 56% seen once. Treatment indicated: oral pan-JAK inhibitor, 5-10 mg twice daily. CDR1 is SQVTM, CDR2 ANQGSEA, per germline. The CDR3 extends over 17 amino acids. The V and J ends lost 4 bases and 0 bases, in that order; junction bases with no gene match: 6. Material: CD4+ T cells sorted from blood, obtained at week 24, from a patient treated with tofacitinib. This receptor was taken from a human donor with alopecia areata. The J gene is TRBJ2-1, the V gene TRBV29-1; 13 nucleotides match TRBD2. The CDR3 spells CSVGGLAGLSSYNEQFF. Written as DNA, the CDR3 is TGCAGCGTTGGGGGACTAGCGGGGCTCAGCTCCTACAATGAGCAGTTCTTC.